This entry features one T cell receptor (beta chain) sequence. As yet, its antigen is unknown. TCRdb re-derived calls from the RT-PCR reads in MiXCR, one entry per CDR3 protein. The sample includes 150,000 to 200,000 distinct CDR3 sequences, about 12% of them seen just once. This entry comes from a study of response to subunit inactivated influenza vaccine. Overall study findings and caveats: That few new T cells are recruited by each seasonal influenza vaccination was the authors' suggestion.

This CDR3 is built from 12 residues. Trimming stripped 5 bases from V and 3 bases from J, with 8 bases between. The same sample was also used in a study of T cells expressing NK-cell markers. That work adds: It was by 5'RACE template switching with UMIs that TCR beta cDNA was made. The TCR beta repertoires were obtained from sorted CD3+CD56+NKG2C+, CD3+CD56+NKG2C- and CD3+CD56-NKG2C+ T cells. These clonotypes also led the CD3+CD56-NKG2C+ fraction in a handful of donors.

This TCR was sampled from a man in his forties or fifties who received an inactivated influenza vaccine. This chain uses TRBV12-3 or TRBV12-4 with TRBJ2-7, with unresolved D. The sample in question was CD8+ T cells sorted from PBMCs, obtained approximately 13 days after vaccination. CDR3 DNA sequence: TGTGCCAGCAGTCCCGGGCACTACGAGCAGTACTTC. Its translation: CASSPGHYEQYF.